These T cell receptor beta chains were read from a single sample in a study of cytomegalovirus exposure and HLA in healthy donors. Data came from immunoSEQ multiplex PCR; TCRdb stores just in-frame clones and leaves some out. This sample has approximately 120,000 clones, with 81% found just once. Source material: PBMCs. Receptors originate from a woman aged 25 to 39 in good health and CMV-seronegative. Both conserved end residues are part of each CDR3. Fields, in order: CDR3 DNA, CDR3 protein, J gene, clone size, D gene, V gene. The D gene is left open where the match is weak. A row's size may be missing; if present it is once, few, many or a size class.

CDR3 DNA: TGCGCCAGCAGCTTGGGAGCGGACCCAGAGACCCAGTACTTC
CDR3 protein: CASSLGADPETQYF
J gene: TRBJ2-5
clone size: few
D gene: .
V gene: TRBV5-1

CDR3 DNA: TGCGCCAGCAGTACAGGGCAGCAAGAGACCCAGTACTTC
CDR3 protein: CASSTGQQETQYF
J gene: TRBJ2-5
clone size: .
D gene: .
V gene: TRBV5-1

CDR3 DNA: TGTGCCAGCAGCTTAGGGAGAACAGACTCCTACGAGCAGTACTTC
CDR3 protein: CASSLGRTDSYEQYF
J gene: TRBJ2-7
clone size: .
D gene: .
V gene: TRBV13

CDR3 DNA: TGTGCCAGCAGCTCCAAACCGGGACAGGGGAAGGGCTACACCTTC
CDR3 protein: CASSSKPGQGKGYTF
J gene: TRBJ1-2
clone size: few
D gene: TRBD1
V gene: TRBV7-2

CDR3 DNA: TGCAGCGTTGAGCCGGGCGGGCGCGAGCAGTACTTC
CDR3 protein: CSVEPGGREQYF
J gene: TRBJ2-7
clone size: .
D gene: .
V gene: TRBV29-1

CDR3 DNA: TGTGCCAGCTCACCACTATCAGGGTCGACCACTGAAGCTTTCTTT
CDR3 protein: CASSPLSGSTTEAFF
J gene: TRBJ1-1
clone size: .
D gene: .
V gene: TRBV18

CDR3 DNA: TGTGCCAGCAGTTTTGGGACTAGCGGGTCCTACGAGCAGTACTTC
CDR3 protein: CASSFGTSGSYEQYF
J gene: TRBJ2-7
clone size: .
D gene: TRBD2
V gene: TRBV27

CDR3 DNA: TGTGCCAGCTCACCACCGGGAGCGGGATCTCGCGAGCAGTACTTC
CDR3 protein: CASSPPGAGSREQYF
J gene: TRBJ2-7
clone size: once
D gene: TRBD2
V gene: TRBV18

CDR3 DNA: TGTGCCAGCAGCTTTTTGGGGACAGGGGGAACCTACGAGCAGTACTTC
CDR3 protein: CASSFLGTGGTYEQYF
J gene: TRBJ2-7
clone size: .
D gene: TRBD1
V gene: TRBV7-9

CDR3 DNA: TGCGCCAGCAGCTTGCCGCGGGACGGCTACAATGAGCAGTTCTTC
CDR3 protein: CASSLPRDGYNEQFF
J gene: TRBJ2-1
clone size: once
D gene: .
V gene: TRBV5-1

CDR3 DNA: TGTGCCAGCAACCTAGGACAAGACAATCAGCCCCAGCATTTT
CDR3 protein: CASNLGQDNQPQHF
J gene: TRBJ1-5
clone size: .
D gene: .
V gene: TRBV28

CDR3 DNA: TGTGCCAGCAGCGTAACGCGGGAGTCCTACAATGAGCAGTTCTTC
CDR3 protein: CASSVTRESYNEQFF
J gene: TRBJ2-1
clone size: .
D gene: TRBD2
V gene: TRBV9

CDR3 DNA: TGTGCCAGCAGTGAAAGAGATGAGCAGTTCTTC
CDR3 protein: CASSERDEQFF
J gene: TRBJ2-1
clone size: .
D gene: .
V gene: TRBV6-5

CDR3 DNA: TGCGCCAGCAGTCAATCGTGGGGCCTTCGTACCCCCTACGAGCAGTACTTC
CDR3 protein: CASSQSWGLRTPYEQYF
J gene: TRBJ2-7
clone size: .
D gene: .
V gene: TRBV23-1

CDR3 DNA: TGTGCCAGCAGCGACGGGACTAGCGGGATCACAGATACGCAGTATTTT
CDR3 protein: CASSDGTSGITDTQYF
J gene: TRBJ2-3
clone size: .
D gene: TRBD2
V gene: TRBV11-1

CDR3 DNA: TGTGCCAGCTCAAATAACTACGAGCAGTACTTC
CDR3 protein: CASSNNYEQYF
J gene: TRBJ2-7
clone size: few
D gene: .
V gene: TRBV18

CDR3 DNA: TGTGCCAGCAGTGAAGCTTTCCGGACAGTTACGGAGCAGTACTTC
CDR3 protein: CASSEAFRTVTEQYF
J gene: TRBJ2-7
clone size: .
D gene: .
V gene: TRBV6-1

CDR3 DNA: TGTGCCACTTACAATATGTACTACGAGCAGTACTTC
CDR3 protein: CATYNMYYEQYF
J gene: TRBJ2-7
clone size: once
D gene: .
V gene: TRBV6-5

CDR3 DNA: TGTGCCAGCAGCCCCTTTTCAGGGACTGGGGCCAACGTCCTGACTTTC
CDR3 protein: CASSPFSGTGANVLTF
J gene: TRBJ2-6
clone size: few
D gene: .
V gene: TRBV7-3

CDR3 DNA: TGTGCCAGCAGCTTGGCGATGGGGACAGGGTACGAGCAGTACTTC
CDR3 protein: CASSLAMGTGYEQYF
J gene: TRBJ2-7
clone size: .
D gene: TRBD1
V gene: TRBV5-5

CDR3 DNA: TGCGCCAGCATAGGACTAGCGGGAGCCATAGAGACCCAGTACTTC
CDR3 protein: CASIGLAGAIETQYF
J gene: TRBJ2-5
clone size: .
D gene: TRBD2
V gene: TRBV5-1

CDR3 DNA: TGCAGCGTGGCCGGGACAGGGGCTAATGAGCAGTTCTTC
CDR3 protein: CSVAGTGANEQFF
J gene: TRBJ2-1
clone size: once
D gene: TRBD1
V gene: TRBV29-1

CDR3 DNA: TGTGCCAGCAGCCTCATGGCATTAAGCTCCTACAATGAGCAGTTCTTC
CDR3 protein: CASSLMALSSYNEQFF
J gene: TRBJ2-1
clone size: .
D gene: .
V gene: TRBV11-2

CDR3 DNA: TGTGCCAGCAGCTGGGGACAGGGAGGACTCGGCTATGGCTACACCTTC
CDR3 protein: CASSWGQGGLGYGYTF
J gene: TRBJ1-2
clone size: .
D gene: TRBD1
V gene: TRBV7-2

CDR3 DNA: TGCGCCAGCAGCTTGACAGGGGGCAATCTGAATCAGCCCCAGCATTTT
CDR3 protein: CASSLTGGNLNQPQHF
J gene: TRBJ1-5
clone size: few
D gene: TRBD1
V gene: TRBV5-1

CDR3 DNA: TGTGCCTCCCTTGACAGGGCGAACACCGGGGAGCTGTTTTTT
CDR3 protein: CASLDRANTGELFF
J gene: TRBJ2-2
clone size: .
D gene: TRBD1
V gene: TRBV19

CDR3 DNA: TGTGCCAGCTCATCCTGGGAGGGTGGGGGCGAGCAGTACTTC
CDR3 protein: CASSSWEGGGEQYF
J gene: TRBJ2-7
clone size: once
D gene: TRBD2
V gene: TRBV18

CDR3 DNA: TGTGCCAGCAGTGTAAGCCCCGGCTATGGCTACACCTTC
CDR3 protein: CASSVSPGYGYTF
J gene: TRBJ1-2
clone size: few
D gene: .
V gene: TRBV2

CDR3 DNA: TGCGCCAGCAGTAGAGCGGGAGAAGGTTACGAGCAGTACTTC
CDR3 protein: CASSRAGEGYEQYF
J gene: TRBJ2-7
clone size: .
D gene: TRBD2
V gene: TRBV4-1

CDR3 DNA: TGTGCCAGCTCACCGGACAACTACGAGCAGTACTTC
CDR3 protein: CASSPDNYEQYF
J gene: TRBJ2-7
clone size: .
D gene: .
V gene: TRBV18

CDR3 DNA: TGTGCCACCGCCTGGACAGGGGATGTTGAGACCCAGTACTTC
CDR3 protein: CATAWTGDVETQYF
J gene: TRBJ2-5
clone size: .
D gene: TRBD1
V gene: TRBV11-2

CDR3 DNA: TGTGCCAGCAGCGAGTTCTCCTACAATGAGCAGTTCTTC
CDR3 protein: CASSEFSYNEQFF
J gene: TRBJ2-1
clone size: .
D gene: .
V gene: TRBV7-9

CDR3 DNA: TGTGCCTGGAGTGTACTGCTCAGGTCCCCGGACAATGAGCAGTTCTTC
CDR3 protein: CAWSVLLRSPDNEQFF
J gene: TRBJ2-1
clone size: .
D gene: .
V gene: TRBV30

CDR3 DNA: TGTGCCAGCAGTGCACAGGGGTTCAGCAATCAGCCCCAGCATTTT
CDR3 protein: CASSAQGFSNQPQHF
J gene: TRBJ1-5
clone size: .
D gene: TRBD1
V gene: TRBV2

CDR3 DNA: TGCAGCGTTGACACTACAGGGGCCTCGGAAGCTTTCTTT
CDR3 protein: CSVDTTGASEAFF
J gene: TRBJ1-1
clone size: .
D gene: TRBD1
V gene: TRBV29-1

CDR3 DNA: TGTGCCAGCAGTTACGTCGGGGGGATAAAGCTCAATCAGCCCCAGCATTTT
CDR3 protein: CASSYVGGIKLNQPQHF
J gene: TRBJ1-5
clone size: .
D gene: .
V gene: TRBV6-7

CDR3 DNA: TGTGCCAGCAGCTTAGCGGACAGGGGGGGCGAGCAGTACTTC
CDR3 protein: CASSLADRGGEQYF
J gene: TRBJ2-7
clone size: .
D gene: TRBD1
V gene: TRBV7-9

CDR3 DNA: TGTGCCAGCGAGCCAGGGACTAGCGGGCTGTTTGAAGAGACCCAGTACTTC
CDR3 protein: CASEPGTSGLFEETQYF
J gene: TRBJ2-5
clone size: .
D gene: TRBD2
V gene: TRBV9

CDR3 DNA: TGTGCCAGCAGTGAAGGACTAGCGGTTCCCTCGGGAGATACGCAGTATTTT
CDR3 protein: CASSEGLAVPSGDTQYF
J gene: TRBJ2-3
clone size: .
D gene: TRBD2
V gene: TRBV2

CDR3 DNA: TGTGCCAGCTCGGAGGGGAGCGCAGATACGCAGTATTTT
CDR3 protein: CASSEGSADTQYF
J gene: TRBJ2-3
clone size: .
D gene: .
V gene: TRBV6-4

CDR3 DNA: TGCGCCAGCCCGTCCCCCTCCCATGAAAGGACTAGCGGGTACACAGATACGCAGTATTTT
CDR3 protein: CASPSPSHERTSGYTDTQYF
J gene: TRBJ2-3
clone size: few
D gene: TRBD2
V gene: TRBV10-2

CDR3 DNA: TGCGCCAGCAGCTTGGTGGCAGGGGAAGCTTTCTTT
CDR3 protein: CASSLVAGEAFF
J gene: TRBJ1-1
clone size: .
D gene: .
V gene: TRBV5-1

CDR3 DNA: TGCAGCGTTGGTAGTGGCTACAATGAGCAGTTCTTC
CDR3 protein: CSVGSGYNEQFF
J gene: TRBJ2-1
clone size: .
D gene: .
V gene: TRBV29-1

CDR3 DNA: TGTGCCAGCAGCTTGGCCGGAACAGCTGAAGCTTTCTTT
CDR3 protein: CASSLAGTAEAFF
J gene: TRBJ1-1
clone size: .
D gene: .
V gene: TRBV5-6